This T cell receptor beta chain stems from a study of beta chain features in type 1 diabetes. About the study: Over all samples combined, over 85 million sorted cells were examined.

Expressed TCRB transcripts were sequenced because the isolated RNA had all been reverse transcribed beforehand. Produced via immunoSEQ multiplex PCR; TCRdb's table is partial and in-frame only. The table shows 160,000 or so clones, with 7% to 10% occurring only once. The CDR3 totals 13 residues. The germline V gene has CDR1 SQVTM and CDR2 ANQGSEA. J gave up 2 bases and V 8 bases, and 8 bases lay outside the gene matches. In this sample, this clone turned up a few times. This sequence joins TRBV29-1 and TRBJ2-5; 7 positions agree with TRBD1. Material for sequencing was central memory CD4+ T cells from blood. This clonotype was sampled from a woman aged 18 to 35 in good health. CDR3 sequence: CSTNRGLQETQYF. In nucleotides, the CDR3 is TGCAGCACCAACAGGGGTCTTCAAGAGACCCAGTACTTC.